The present T cell receptor beta chain was sequenced within a study of cytotoxic CD8 clonotypes in ibrutinib-treated CLL. Study at large: Partial response occurred in roughly 25 patients and complete response in 2; at median approximately 68 months, about 14 remained remitted and roughly 12 progressed.

Germline loops: CDR1 KGHSY, CDR2 FQNENV. V lost 2 bases, J lost 1 base, and 8 bases lay in between. This CDR3 region has 14 residues. Only in-frame clones appear in the TCRdb table, and some are missing; sequencing was by immunoSEQ multiplex PCR. This table has hundreds of thousands of clones, under 75% appearing once. This sequence joins TRBV16 and TRBJ1-1, with no clear D. This clonotype was obtained from a human donor with chronic lymphocytic leukemia. Sequencing used PBMCs, obtained after 24 months of ibrutinib treatment. Here the CDR3 reads CASSQRTGNTEAFF. The CDR3 nucleotides are TGTGCCAGCAGCCAACGGACCGGGAACACTGAAGCTTTCTTT.